This T cell receptor (beta chain) was profiled in a study of response to subunit inactivated influenza vaccine. Study-wide findings and caveats: Few additional T cells are recruited per seasonal influenza vaccination, authors suggested.

The CDR3 runs to 11 residues. V was shortened by 7 bases and J by 10 bases, with 11 bases between the two germline ends. This clonotype has just a few counts. Its specificity is not known. Via MiXCR, TCRdb re-called the RT-PCR reads, giving one row per CDR3 protein. In the table there are hundreds of thousands of distinct CDR3 sequences, 25% of which are singletons. This receptor was taken from a man aged 50 or older who received an inactivated influenza vaccine. This chain uses TRBV12-3 or TRBV12-4 with TRBJ2-1, with D unclear. This sample comprised CD4+ T cells sorted from PBMCs, obtained 4 to 6 days after vaccination. CDR3 coding DNA: TGTGCCAGCACCCAGGCGGCCGAGCAGTTCTTC. Protein product: CASTQAAEQFF.